This T cell receptor beta chain was identified in a study of T cell changes during pregnancy in multiple sclerosis. This clone was counted only a few times. Produced via immunoSEQ multiplex PCR; TCRdb's table is partial and in-frame only. The repertoire holds around 92,000 clones, with 94% as singletons. The CDR3 length is 11 residues. Trimming pared 5 bases from V and 0 bases from J, leaving 2 bases between. Germline V gene data show CDR1 as MDHEN and CDR2 as SYDVKM. This specimen was peripheral blood, taken in the third trimester of pregnancy. The TCR originated in a female donor with multiple sclerosis, enrolled in a pregnancy study. The chain recombines TRBV28 with TRBJ2-7; D unresolved. CDR3 sequence: CASSHSYEQYF. In nucleotides, the CDR3 is TGTGCCAGCAGTCACTCCTACGAGCAGTACTTC.